Below, 25 T cell receptor beta chains from the same sample are listed, as sequenced in a study of T cells after yellow fever vaccination. TCRdb used MiXCR to reprocess the 5' RACE reads, holding one entry per CDR3 protein. Here the sample spans about 340,000 distinct CDR3 sequences, 9.5% to 15% being singletons. The source was CD4+ T cells sorted from PBMCs, collected 15 days after the yellow fever booster vaccination. These TCRs come from a man younger than 35 who received the YFV17D yellow fever vaccine.

The rearrangement links TRBV4-3 to TRBJ1-2, with a tentative D call TRBD1 (6 bases). Germline V gene lookup returns CDR1 LGHNA and CDR2 YSLEER. Trimming cost V 5 bases and J 4 bases, with 20 bases left between them. This CDR3 comprises 16 residues. The CDR3 loop reads CASSYTPVGQSYGYTF. CDR3 in DNA: TGCGCCAGCAGCTATACCCCGGTCGGACAGAGCTATGGCTACACCTTC.

This clonotype was detected only a few times. This chain uses TRBV2 with TRBJ2-3, with D tentatively TRBD1 or TRBD2 (5 bases each). This CDR3 is built from 13 residues. Deletions cut 7 bases from V and 7 bases from J, with 15 bases between. CDR1 and CDR2 from the germline V gene are SNHLY and FYNNEI. CDR3 in DNA: TGTGCCAGCAATTCCGAGGGGTCAAATACGCAGTATTTT. This translates into CASNSEGSNTQYF.

J is TRBJ1-1 and V is TRBV29-1; D gene ambiguous. Trimming removed 3 bases from V and 3 bases from J, with 14 bases in between. This CDR3 spans 14 amino acids. CDR1 is SQVTM and CDR2 is ANQGSEA in the germline V gene. This CDR3 reads CSVEGDRTYTEAFF. The CDR3 DNA is TGCAGCGTTGAGGGAGATCGTACCTACACTGAAGCTTTCTTT.

The genes are TRBV6-5 and TRBJ1-2, with TRBD1 matching 8 bases. The germline gives CDR1 MNHEY, CDR2 SVGAGI. V was pared by 6 bases and J by 6 bases, with 12 bases of the junction left unmatched. This CDR3 is 15 amino acids long. The chain's CDR3 is CASSRVPGQGDGYTF. CDR3 nucleotides: TGTGCCAGCAGCCGTGTACCTGGACAGGGAGATGGCTACACCTTC.

This clonotype was seen a handful of times. The chain joins TRBV4-2 to TRBJ1-2; unclear D gene. Trimming shortened V by 0 bases and J by 2 bases, and 10 bases separated the two germline ends. This CDR3 is 15 amino acids long. Germline V gene lookup returns CDR1 LGHNA and CDR2 YNFKEQ. The CDR3 is CASSQEGVGNYGYTF. The CDR3 coding sequence is TGTGCCAGCAGCCAAGAAGGCGTGGGGAACTATGGCTACACCTTC.

The V and J genes are TRBV15 and TRBJ2-1; TRBD2 is a possible D gene (5 bases). The CDR3 is 13 residues long. Between the trimmed V and J ends, which lost 7 bases and 5 bases, there was a span of 12 bases. Germline V gene data show CDR1 as LNHNV and CDR2 as YYDKDF (reference sequence). CDR3 sequence (DNA): TGTGCCACCAAGCGGACGGTCGACAATGAGCAGTTCTTC. This sequence encodes CATKRTVDNEQFF.

This clonotype was seen more than once but under ten times. CDR3 sequence reads: CATESKDYGYTF. The CDR3 nucleotides are TGTGCCACCGAATCCAAGGACTATGGCTACACCTTC. The chain has TRBV24-1 and TRBJ1-2; D unresolved. The CDR3 is made up of 12 amino acids. Germline loops: CDR1 KGHDR, CDR2 SFDVKD. The germline V and J ends were trimmed by 9 bases and 3 bases, with 10 bases remaining between them.

The table lists this clonotype with many counts. V gene TRBV6-5 combines with J gene TRBJ1-6; maybe TRBD1 (5 bases). This CDR3 spans 15 amino acids. Germline CDR1 is MNHEY and CDR2 is SVGAGI. The V and J ends lost 5 bases and 10 bases respectively, with 18 bases between them. The CDR3 is CASSRDEWHRSPLHF. The CDR3 DNA is TGTGCCAGCAGTAGGGACGAGTGGCACAGGTCACCCCTCCACTTT.

This clonotype turned up a few times. This chain uses TRBV20-1 with TRBJ1-6; D gene ambiguous. CDR1 and CDR2 (germline): DFQATT, SNEGSKA (reference sequence). Trimming removed 2 bases from V and 5 bases from J, with 1 base in between. This CDR3 region has 11 residues. The CDR3 here is CSARNNSPLHF. The CDR3 DNA sequence: TGCAGTGCTAGAAATAATTCACCCCTCCACTTT.

This clonotype turned up a few times. The chain links TRBV30 to TRBJ1-4; 8 positions agree with TRBD1. V gave up 5 bases and J gave up 0 bases; unmatched junction bases: 5. Germline V gene sequence: CDR1 GTSNPN, CDR2 SVGIG (reference sequence). CDR3 length: 15 amino acids. CDR3 region: CAWSTGGATNEKLFF. In nucleotides, the CDR3 is TGTGCCTGGTCCACAGGGGGGGCAACTAATGAAAAACTGTTTTTT.

V usage is TRBV20-1 and J usage is TRBJ2-1; D gene ambiguous. V lost 3 bases and J lost 7, with 10 bases in between. Germline loops: CDR1 DFQATT, CDR2 SNEGSKA (reference sequence). The CDR3 totals 12 residues. The DNA of the CDR3 is TGCAGTGCTAGCGGTGGGCCTAATGAGCAGTTCTTC. Amino acid sequence: CSASGGPNEQFF.

In its sample, this clonotype was seen a few times. The chain joins TRBV5-1 to TRBJ2-1, with D tentatively TRBD1 (6 bases). CDR3 length: 12 residues. The V end was cut by 3 bases, the J end by 10 bases, with 11 bases between. Germline CDR1 and CDR2: SGHRS and YFSETQ. CDR3 sequence: CASSSGQNEQFF. CDR3 DNA sequence: TGCGCCAGCAGCTCTGGACAGAACGAGCAGTTCTTC.

The rearrangement joins TRBV4-1 to TRBJ1-2, with 9 bases aligning to TRBD1. V was pared by 0 bases and J by 6 bases, with 11 bases of the junction left unmatched. The CDR3 is made up of 17 amino acids. CDR1 MGHRA and CDR2 YSYEKL come from the germline V gene. The CDR3 reads CASSQETTGTGNNGYTF. In nucleotides, the CDR3 is TGCGCCAGCAGCCAAGAAACAACCGGGACAGGGAATAATGGCTACACCTTC.

This clonotype has a handful of counts. This chain uses TRBV3-1 with TRBJ1-1, with a weak D call TRBD1 (5 bases). The V end was cut by 1 base, the J end by 4 bases, with 10 bases between. The CDR3 covers 14 residues. From germline, CDR1 is LGHDT and CDR2 YNNKEL (reference sequence). CDR3 protein: CASSQVTGGTEAFF. CDR3 nucleotide sequence: TGTGCCAGCAGCCAAGTTACGGGGGGCACTGAAGCTTTCTTT.

In its sample, this clonotype was seen many times. The chain has TRBV7-8 and TRBJ2-3; D gene ambiguous. Germline V gene data show CDR1 as SGHVS and CDR2 as FQNEAQ. The V and J ends lost 1 base and 0 bases respectively, with 14 bases between them. This CDR3 has 17 residues. CDR3 amino acids: CASSLVRALLSTDTQYF. The CDR3, as DNA: TGTGCCAGCAGCTTAGTTAGAGCATTACTTAGCACAGATACGCAGTATTTT.

This clonotype was counted many times. The gene calls are TRBV7-2 and TRBJ2-3; 8 positions agree with TRBD1. Germline V lookup: CDR1 SGHTA, CDR2 FQGNSA. This CDR3 has 17 residues. J was trimmed by 4 bases and V by 5 bases; bases with no gene match: 14. Written as DNA, the CDR3 is TGTGCCAGCAGCCCAAGACCGACAGGGGTTGTTCCAGATACGCAGTATTTT. This codes for CASSPRPTGVVPDTQYF.

In its sample, this clonotype was seen many times. The V and J genes are TRBV20-1 and TRBJ2-1; tentatively, D is TRBD2 (7 bases). V gave up 8 bases and J gave up 9 bases, with 23 bases separating them. The CDR3 runs to 14 residues. CDR1 and CDR2 (germline): DFQATT, SNEGSKA (reference sequence). This CDR3 reads CSMISVGGAGEQFF. The CDR3 region has the DNA TGCAGTATGATTAGCGTGGGGGGGGCAGGTGAGCAGTTCTTC.

This chain uses TRBV7-3 with TRBJ2-3; weak D call: TRBD2 (5 bases). Germline V CDR1 and CDR2: SGHTA, FQGTGA. This CDR3 is 15 amino acids long. Trimming left V 5 bases short and J 1 base short, with 13 bases between. The CDR3 DNA reads as TGTGCCAGCAGCCCCCACTGGACTTGCACAGATACGCAGTATTTT. Protein sequence: CASSPHWTCTDTQYF.

The rearrangement uses TRBV20-1 and TRBJ2-5; TRBD2 agrees at 7 bases. The V segment lost 7 bases and the J segment 5 bases; nucleotides outside the gene matches: 10. This CDR3 comprises 13 residues. The germline V gene encodes CDR1 DFQATT and CDR2 SNEGSKA (reference sequence). The CDR3 DNA sequence: TGCAGTGGGGGAGGGGCCTTGGAGGAGACCCAGTACTTC. Protein sequence: CSGGGALEETQYF.

The V gene is TRBV7-3, the J gene TRBJ2-1, with TRBD1 matching 11 bases. Per germline, CDR1 SGHTA and CDR2 FQGTGA. CDR3 length equals 17 residues. Trimming cost V 4 bases and J 6 bases; bases outside gene matches: 11. The CDR3 reads CASSSGVGTGGFNEQFF. The CDR3 nucleotides read TGTGCCAGCAGCTCAGGCGTCGGGACAGGGGGTTTCAATGAGCAGTTCTTC.

In this sample, this clonotype turned up a few times. J is TRBJ1-1 and V is TRBV5-1; D is perhaps TRBD1 (6 bases). Germline lookup yields CDR1 SGHRS and CDR2 YFSETQ. CDR3 length equals 15 residues. V lost 3 bases to trimming and J lost 1 base, with 13 bases between them. The CDR3 DNA reads as TGCGCCAGCAGCTCGCTGGCGGGACAGAACACTGAAGCTTTCTTT. This sequence encodes CASSSLAGQNTEAFF. Supplemented by reference TRBV5-1 and TRBJ1-1, the full variable domain reads KAGVTQTPRYLIKTRGQQVTLSCSPISGHRSVSWYQQTPGQGLQFLFEYFSETQRNKGNFPGRFSGRQFSNSRSEMNVSTLELGDSALYLCASSSLAGQNTEAFFGQGTRLTVV.

This clonotype appeared once. The chain is built from TRBV6-1 and TRBJ1-5; D is unclear. Germline values: CDR1 MNHNS, CDR2 SASEGT. V was trimmed by 3 bases and J by 2 bases, leaving 11 bases between them. The CDR3 runs 15 residues. CDR3: CASSERVQGNQPQHF. The CDR3 DNA sequence: TGTGCCAGCAGTGAGAGGGTTCAAGGCAATCAGCCCCAGCATTTT.

This chain connects TRBV7-2 to TRBJ2-7, with unresolved D. The CDR3 is 16 amino acids. The V and J ends lost 1 base and 5 bases respectively, with 18 bases between them. Germline CDR1 reads SGHTA; CDR2 reads FQGNSA. This chain's CDR3 is CASSLVGPPNGHEQYF. The DNA of the CDR3 is TGTGCCAGCAGCTTAGTAGGCCCCCCTAATGGACACGAGCAGTACTTC. The full variable domain, rest sourced from reference TRBV7-2 and TRBJ2-7, is GAGVSQSPSNKVTEKGKDVELRCDPISGHTALYWYRQSLGQGLEFLIYFQGNSAPDKSGLPSDRFSAERTGGSVSTLTIQRTQQEDSAVYLCASSLVGPPNGHEQYFGPGTRLTVT.

The rearrangement joins TRBV12-3 or TRBV12-4 to TRBJ2-2, with unresolved D. The ends were cut back, 6 bases at V and 4 bases at J, with 15 bases in the middle. The CDR3 extends over 15 amino acids. The CDR3 loop reads CASSPRWFPTGELFF. Written as DNA, the CDR3 is TGTGCCAGCAGCCCTCGTTGGTTTCCCACCGGGGAGCTGTTTTTT.

This clonotype was recorded at least ten times. The chain uses TRBV6-5 and TRBJ1-3, with no clear D. Per germline, CDR1 MNHEY and CDR2 SVGAGI. Trimming stripped 6 bases from V and 0 bases from J, with 6 bases between. The CDR3 spans 13 residues. CDR3 protein: CASRTPSGNTIYF. The CDR3 bases are TGTGCCAGCAGGACACCCTCTGGAAACACCATATATTTT.